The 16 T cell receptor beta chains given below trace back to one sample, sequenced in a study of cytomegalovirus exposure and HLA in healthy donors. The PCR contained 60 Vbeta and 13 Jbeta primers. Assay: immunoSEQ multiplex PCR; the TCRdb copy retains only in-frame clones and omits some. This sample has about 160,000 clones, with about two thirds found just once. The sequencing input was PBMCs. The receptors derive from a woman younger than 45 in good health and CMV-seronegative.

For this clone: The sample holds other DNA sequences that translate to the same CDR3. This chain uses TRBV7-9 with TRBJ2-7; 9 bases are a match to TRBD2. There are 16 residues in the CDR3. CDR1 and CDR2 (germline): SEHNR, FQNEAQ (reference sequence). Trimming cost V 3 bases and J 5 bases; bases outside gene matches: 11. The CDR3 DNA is TGTGCCAGCAGCTTCCCGGGACTAGCAGGAGTGGACGAGCAGTACTTC. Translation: CASSFPGLAGVDEQYF. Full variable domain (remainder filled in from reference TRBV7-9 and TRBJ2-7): DTGVSQNPRHKITKRGQNVTFRCDPISEHNRLYWYRQTLGQGPEFLTYFQNEAQLEKSRLLSDRFSAERPKGSFSTLEIQRTEQGDSAMYLCASSFPGLAGVDEQYFGPGTRLTVT.

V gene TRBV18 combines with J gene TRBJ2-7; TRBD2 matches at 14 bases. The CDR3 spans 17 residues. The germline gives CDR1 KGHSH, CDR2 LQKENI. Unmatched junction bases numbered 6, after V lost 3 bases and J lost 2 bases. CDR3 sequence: CASSPRLAGGIPYEQYF. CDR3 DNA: TGTGCCAGCTCACCTCGACTAGCGGGGGGGATTCCCTACGAGCAGTACTTC.

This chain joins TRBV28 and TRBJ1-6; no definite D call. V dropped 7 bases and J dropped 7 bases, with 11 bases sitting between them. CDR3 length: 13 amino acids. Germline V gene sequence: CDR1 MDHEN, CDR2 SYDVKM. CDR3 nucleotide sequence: TGTGCCAGCAAAACAGCGGGGAATTCACCCCTCCACTTT. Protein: CASKTAGNSPLHF.

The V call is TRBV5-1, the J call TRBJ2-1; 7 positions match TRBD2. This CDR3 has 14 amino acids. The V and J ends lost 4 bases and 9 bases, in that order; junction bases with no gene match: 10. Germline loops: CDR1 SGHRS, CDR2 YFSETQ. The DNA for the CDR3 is TGCGCCAGCAGCCCGTTACACTCGGGGGGTGAGCAGTTCTTC. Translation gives CASSPLHSGGEQFF.

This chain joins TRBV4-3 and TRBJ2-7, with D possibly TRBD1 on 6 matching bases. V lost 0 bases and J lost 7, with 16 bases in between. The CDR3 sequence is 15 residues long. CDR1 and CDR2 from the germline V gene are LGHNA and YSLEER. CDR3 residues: CASSQDGTGMGEQYF. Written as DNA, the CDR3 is TGCGCCAGCAGCCAAGATGGAACAGGGATGGGGGAGCAGTACTTC.

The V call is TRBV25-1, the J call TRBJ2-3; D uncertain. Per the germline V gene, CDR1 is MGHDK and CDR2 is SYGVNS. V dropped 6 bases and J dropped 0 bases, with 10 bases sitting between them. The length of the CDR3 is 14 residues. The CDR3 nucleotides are TGTGCCAGCAGCAACACCTTGAGCACAGATACGCAGTATTTT. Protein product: CASSNTLSTDTQYF.

The CDR3 bases are TGTGCCAGCAATCCTAGCGGAGAGTGGGATACGCAGTATTTT. Its protein product is CASNPSGEWDTQYF. J is TRBJ2-3 and V is TRBV2, with 7 bases fitting TRBD2. The J segment lost 6 bases and the V segment lost 7 bases, leaving 10 bases of the junction unmatched. CDR3 length: 14 residues. In germline, CDR1 is SNHLY, CDR2 FYNNEI.

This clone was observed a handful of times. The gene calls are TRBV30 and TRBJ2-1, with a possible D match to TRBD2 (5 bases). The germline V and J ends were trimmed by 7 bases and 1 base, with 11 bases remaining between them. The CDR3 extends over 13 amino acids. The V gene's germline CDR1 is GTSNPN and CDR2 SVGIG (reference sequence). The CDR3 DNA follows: TGTGCCTCGAGGGCGGATTCCTACAATGAGCAGTTCTTC. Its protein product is CASRADSYNEQFF.

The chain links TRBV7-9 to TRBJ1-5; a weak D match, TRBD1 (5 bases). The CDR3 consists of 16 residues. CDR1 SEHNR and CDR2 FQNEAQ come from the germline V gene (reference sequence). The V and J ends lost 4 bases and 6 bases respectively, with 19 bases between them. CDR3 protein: CASSWGEGRGSQPQHF. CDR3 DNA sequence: TGTGCCAGCAGCTGGGGGGAGGGAAGGGGTAGTCAGCCCCAGCATTTT.

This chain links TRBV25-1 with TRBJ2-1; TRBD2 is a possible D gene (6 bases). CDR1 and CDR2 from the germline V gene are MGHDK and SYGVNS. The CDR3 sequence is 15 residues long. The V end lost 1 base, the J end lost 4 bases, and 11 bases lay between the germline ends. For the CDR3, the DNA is TGTGCCAGCAGTGAATCCATTAGCGGATACAATGAGCAGTTCTTC. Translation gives CASSESISGYNEQFF.

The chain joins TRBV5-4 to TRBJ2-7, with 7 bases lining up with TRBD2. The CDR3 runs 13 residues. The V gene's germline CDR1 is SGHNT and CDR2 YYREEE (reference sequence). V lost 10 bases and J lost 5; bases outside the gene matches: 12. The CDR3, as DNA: TGTGCCGTCGAGGATAGCGGGTTCAACGAGCAGTACTTC. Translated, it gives CAVEDSGFNEQYF.

Here the CDR3 DNA reads TGTGCCAGCAGTACCACAGCCAGCAATCAGCCCCAGCATTTT. This gives the protein CASSTTASNQPQHF. The genes are TRBV6-6 and TRBJ1-5, with D unclear. Germline-derived CDR1 and CDR2 are MNHNY and SVGAGI (reference sequence). The CDR3 runs 14 residues. Trimming cost V 5 bases and J 1 base, with 9 bases left between them.

CDR3 nucleotides: TGCGCCAGCAGCTGGGGACAGTCGAACACTGAAGCTTTCTTT. This codes for CASSWGQSNTEAFF. The rearrangement uses TRBV5-1 and TRBJ1-1; 7 bases are a match to TRBD1. V shed 3 bases, J shed 1 base, and the junction held 3 bases outside the gene matches. Germline CDR1 is SGHRS and CDR2 is YFSETQ. CDR3 length: 14 amino acids.

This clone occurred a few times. The CDR3 protein is CASSSRQGDSYEQYF. The CDR3 DNA follows: TGTGCCAGCAGCAGCAGACAGGGGGATTCCTACGAGCAGTACTTC. The genes are TRBV28 and TRBJ2-7; 9 positions agree with TRBD1. V lost 6 bases, J lost 1 base, and 7 bases stayed unmatched. Germline V gene sequence: CDR1 MDHEN, CDR2 SYDVKM. The CDR3 covers 15 residues.

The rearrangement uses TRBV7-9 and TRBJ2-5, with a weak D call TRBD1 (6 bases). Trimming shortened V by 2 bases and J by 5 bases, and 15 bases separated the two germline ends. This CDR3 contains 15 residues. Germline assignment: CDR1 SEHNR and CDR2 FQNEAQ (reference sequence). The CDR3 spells CASSLLSGVGETQYF. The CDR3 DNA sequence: TGTGCCAGCAGCTTATTGTCAGGGGTCGGCGAGACCCAGTACTTC.

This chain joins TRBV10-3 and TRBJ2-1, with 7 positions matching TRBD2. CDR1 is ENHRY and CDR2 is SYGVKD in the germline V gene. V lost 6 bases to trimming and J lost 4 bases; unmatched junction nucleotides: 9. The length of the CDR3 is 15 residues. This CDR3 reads CAIRSGTTPYNEQFF. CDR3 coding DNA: TGTGCCATCAGGTCCGGGACTACGCCATACAATGAGCAGTTCTTC.